This T cell receptor (beta chain) emerged from a study of CD8 T cells in Susac syndrome. There are 13 residues in the CDR3. The germline V gene has CDR1 MNHEY and CDR2 SMNVEV (reference sequence). A quantity of 0.5 to 1 ug RNA underwent reverse transcription using random hexamers. MiXCR, applied by TCRdb to the immunoSEQ multiplex PCR reads, yields one record per CDR3 protein. The sample consists of some 450,000 distinct CDR3 sequences, more than 70% of them appearing once. There are a few counts of this clonotype. The germline gene is not matched at one end of the junction; a read error may be the cause.

The TCR was taken from a human donor with multiple sclerosis. The V gene is TRBV27, the J gene TRBJ2-7; D is unclear. Sample: CD8+ T cells from PBMCs. CDR3 in DNA: TGTGCCAGCAGTTTTGGGCAGTTCTACGAGCAGTATTTC. Its protein is CASSFGQFYEQYF.